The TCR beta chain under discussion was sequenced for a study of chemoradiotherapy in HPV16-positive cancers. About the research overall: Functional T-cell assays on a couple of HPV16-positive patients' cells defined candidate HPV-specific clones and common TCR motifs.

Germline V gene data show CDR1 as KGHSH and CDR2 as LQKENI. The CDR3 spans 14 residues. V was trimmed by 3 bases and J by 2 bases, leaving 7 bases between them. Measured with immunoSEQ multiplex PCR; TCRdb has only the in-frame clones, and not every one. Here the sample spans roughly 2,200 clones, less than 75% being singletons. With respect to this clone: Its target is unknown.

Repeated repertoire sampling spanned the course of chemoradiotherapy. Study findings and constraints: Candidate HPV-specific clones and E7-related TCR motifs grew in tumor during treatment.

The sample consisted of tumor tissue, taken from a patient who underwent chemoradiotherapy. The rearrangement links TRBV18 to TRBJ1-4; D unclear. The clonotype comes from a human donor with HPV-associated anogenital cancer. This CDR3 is CASSPAFTNEKLFF. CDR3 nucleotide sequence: TGTGCCAGCTCACCGGCCTTTACTAATGAAAAACTGTTTTTT.